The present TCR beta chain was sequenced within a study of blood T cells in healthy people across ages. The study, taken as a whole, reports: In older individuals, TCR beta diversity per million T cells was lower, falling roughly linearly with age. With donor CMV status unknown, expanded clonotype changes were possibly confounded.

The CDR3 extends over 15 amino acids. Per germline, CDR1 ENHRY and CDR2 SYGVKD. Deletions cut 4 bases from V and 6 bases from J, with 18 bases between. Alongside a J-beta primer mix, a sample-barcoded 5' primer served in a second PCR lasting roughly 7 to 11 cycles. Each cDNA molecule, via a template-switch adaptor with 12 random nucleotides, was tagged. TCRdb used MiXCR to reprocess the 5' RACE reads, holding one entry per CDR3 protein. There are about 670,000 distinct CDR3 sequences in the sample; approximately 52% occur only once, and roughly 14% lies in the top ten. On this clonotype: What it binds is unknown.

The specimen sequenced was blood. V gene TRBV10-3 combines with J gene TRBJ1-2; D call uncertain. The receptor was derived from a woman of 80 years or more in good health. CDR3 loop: CAISGQNILGHGYTF. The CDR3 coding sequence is TGTGCCATCAGTGGCCAAAACATCCTAGGTCATGGCTACACCTTC.